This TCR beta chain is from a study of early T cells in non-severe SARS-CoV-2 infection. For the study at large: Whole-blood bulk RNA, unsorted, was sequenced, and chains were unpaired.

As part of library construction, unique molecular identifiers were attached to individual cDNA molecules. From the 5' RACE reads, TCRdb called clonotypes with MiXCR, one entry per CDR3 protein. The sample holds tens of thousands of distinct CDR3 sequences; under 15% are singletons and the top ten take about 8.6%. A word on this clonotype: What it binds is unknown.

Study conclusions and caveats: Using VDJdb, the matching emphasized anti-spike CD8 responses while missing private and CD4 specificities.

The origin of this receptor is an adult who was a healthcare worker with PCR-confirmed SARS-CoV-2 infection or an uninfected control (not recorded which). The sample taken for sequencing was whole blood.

The CDR3 sequence is CASSRDQANEQFF. The CDR3 DNA follows: TGTGCCAGCAGCCGGGACCAGGCGAATGAGCAGTTCTTC. The chain uses TRBV6-6 and TRBJ2-1, with D perhaps given as TRBD1 or TRBD2 (5 bases each). Germline CDR1 is MNHNY and CDR2 is SVGAGI (reference sequence). The V and J ends lost 6 bases and 7 bases respectively, with 13 bases between them. The CDR3 extends over 13 amino acids.